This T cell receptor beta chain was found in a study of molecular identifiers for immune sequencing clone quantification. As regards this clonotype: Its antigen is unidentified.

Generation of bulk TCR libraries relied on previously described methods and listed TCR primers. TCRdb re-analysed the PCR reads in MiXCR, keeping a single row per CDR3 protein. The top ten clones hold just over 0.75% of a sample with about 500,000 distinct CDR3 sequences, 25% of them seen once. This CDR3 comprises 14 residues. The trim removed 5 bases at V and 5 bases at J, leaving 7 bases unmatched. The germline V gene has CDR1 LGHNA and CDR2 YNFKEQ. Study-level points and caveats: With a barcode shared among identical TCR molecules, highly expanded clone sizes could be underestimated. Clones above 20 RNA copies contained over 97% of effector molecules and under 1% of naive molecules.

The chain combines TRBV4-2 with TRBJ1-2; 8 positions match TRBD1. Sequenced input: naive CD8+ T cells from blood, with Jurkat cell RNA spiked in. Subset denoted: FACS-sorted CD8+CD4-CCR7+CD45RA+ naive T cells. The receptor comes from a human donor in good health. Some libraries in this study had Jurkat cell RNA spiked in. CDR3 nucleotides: TGTGCCAGCAGCACCCGGACAGGGTGGTATGGCTACACCTTC. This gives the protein CASSTRTGWYGYTF.